These T cell receptor beta chains were read from a single sample in a study of T cells in Graves' hyperthyroidism and ophthalmopathy. TCRdb used MiXCR to reprocess the multiplex PCR reads, holding one entry per CDR3 protein. The sample holds around 580,000 distinct CDR3 sequences; approximately 15% are singletons and the top ten take approximately 20%. The sample was blood. The receptors come from a young woman with Graves' hyperthyroidism. CDR3s include the opening cysteine and the closing phenylalanine or tryptophan. The D gene is left open where the match is weak. Expanded clones are given a class, and other clones once, few, many or no size at all.

j_call: TRBJ1-1; v_call: TRBV10-3; clone_size: many; d_call: .; cdr3_length: 16; cdr3_nt: TGTGCCATCAGTGAGTCGGCAGGGGAACTGGGCTCTGAAGCTTTCTTT; cdr3_aa: CAISESAGELGSEAFF
j_call: TRBJ2-7; v_call: TRBV7-9; clone_size: few; d_call: .; cdr3_length: 14; cdr3_nt: TGTGCCAGCAGCTCTGGGACCTCGAGTATCGAGCAGTACTTC; cdr3_aa: CASSSGTSSIEQYF
j_call: TRBJ2-2; v_call: TRBV19; clone_size: .; d_call: TRBD1; cdr3_length: 15; cdr3_nt: TGTGCCAGTAGTACCGGGACAGGGGGCACCGGGGAGCTGTTTTTT; cdr3_aa: CASSTGTGGTGELFF
j_call: TRBJ2-1; v_call: TRBV7-3; clone_size: few; d_call: .; cdr3_length: 20; cdr3_nt: TGTGCCAGCAGCTTAGAGGTCCCCAGGGGACTCACCAAAACCTACAATGAGCAGTTCTTC; cdr3_aa: CASSLEVPRGLTKTYNEQFF
j_call: TRBJ2-1; v_call: TRBV7-2; clone_size: .; d_call: .; cdr3_length: 12; cdr3_nt: TGTGCCAGCAGCTTAGCGAGCGGAACCCACTTCTTC; cdr3_aa: CASSLASGTHFF
j_call: TRBJ2-7; v_call: TRBV18; clone_size: .; d_call: .; cdr3_length: 13; cdr3_nt: TGTGCCAGCTCACCAGGTCCCTCTCACGAGCAGTACTTC; cdr3_aa: CASSPGPSHEQYF
j_call: TRBJ1-1; v_call: TRBV28; clone_size: .; d_call: .; cdr3_length: 15; cdr3_nt: TGTGCCAGCAGTTTACAGGGCACTCTGAACACTGAAGCTTTCTTT; cdr3_aa: CASSLQGTLNTEAFF
j_call: TRBJ1-1; v_call: TRBV10-3; clone_size: many; d_call: .; cdr3_length: 12; cdr3_nt: TGTGCCATCAGAGACATGAACACTGAAGCTTTCTTT; cdr3_aa: CAIRDMNTEAFF
j_call: TRBJ2-5; v_call: TRBV30; clone_size: many; d_call: .; cdr3_length: 13; cdr3_nt: TGTGCCTGGAGTGTGGACTGGGGACAGACCCAGTACTTC; cdr3_aa: CAWSVDWGQTQYF
j_call: TRBJ2-7; v_call: TRBV11-3; clone_size: many; d_call: TRBD2; cdr3_length: 17; cdr3_nt: TGTGCCAGCAGTCGAGACGGGGGGGCCCGTGCCGTCTACGAGCAGTACTTC; cdr3_aa: CASSRDGGARAVYEQYF
j_call: TRBJ1-1; v_call: TRBV20-1; clone_size: few; d_call: TRBD1; cdr3_length: 14; cdr3_nt: TGCAGTGCTAAGTACAGGGGGGGTTACACTGAAGCTTTCTTT; cdr3_aa: CSAKYRGGYTEAFF
j_call: TRBJ2-1; v_call: TRBV11-2; clone_size: many; d_call: .; cdr3_length: 14; cdr3_nt: TGTGCCAGCCGCCTGGGGGACGTCTACAATGAGCAGTTCTTC; cdr3_aa: CASRLGDVYNEQFF
j_call: TRBJ1-1; v_call: TRBV19; clone_size: few; d_call: .; cdr3_length: 11; cdr3_nt: TGTGCCTCCCGGTTTGGTACTGAAGCTTTCTTT; cdr3_aa: CASRFGTEAFF
j_call: TRBJ1-1; v_call: TRBV4-3; clone_size: few; d_call: TRBD1; cdr3_length: 14; cdr3_nt: TGCGCCAGCAGCCAAGATCCCCAGGGGGCTGAAGCTTTCTTT; cdr3_aa: CASSQDPQGAEAFF
j_call: TRBJ2-7; v_call: TRBV12-3/TRBV12-4; clone_size: few; d_call: .; cdr3_length: 13; cdr3_nt: TGTGCCAGCAGCTTAGGGGTACACTACGAGCAGTACTTC; cdr3_aa: CASSLGVHYEQYF
j_call: TRBJ2-3; v_call: TRBV6-1; clone_size: many; d_call: .; cdr3_length: 13; cdr3_nt: TGTGCCAGCAGTGTAGACCGCACAGATACGCAGTATTTT; cdr3_aa: CASSVDRTDTQYF
j_call: TRBJ2-5; v_call: TRBV6-2/TRBV6-3; clone_size: .; d_call: .; cdr3_length: 16; cdr3_nt: TGTGCCAGCAGCCCCTTCCATCGGGACATACAAGAGACCCAGTACTTC; cdr3_aa: CASSPFHRDIQETQYF
j_call: TRBJ2-1; v_call: TRBV7-9; clone_size: few; d_call: TRBD2; cdr3_length: 20; cdr3_nt: TGTGCCAGCAGCTTAGCCGGGACTAGCGGGAGGGTCCTCTCCTACAATGAGCAGTTCTTC; cdr3_aa: CASSLAGTSGRVLSYNEQFF
j_call: TRBJ1-5; v_call: TRBV19; clone_size: .; d_call: .; cdr3_length: 16; cdr3_nt: TGTGCCAGTAGTACCCCTACACGTTATAGCAATCAGCCCCAGCATTTT; cdr3_aa: CASSTPTRYSNQPQHF
j_call: TRBJ2-6; v_call: TRBV7-8; clone_size: .; d_call: .; cdr3_length: 16; cdr3_nt: TGTGCCAGCAGCTTATACAGAGGATCTGGGGCCAACGTCCTGACTTTC; cdr3_aa: CASSLYRGSGANVLTF
j_call: TRBJ1-1; v_call: TRBV12-3/TRBV12-4; clone_size: many; d_call: TRBD1; cdr3_length: 16; cdr3_nt: TGTGCCAGCAGTTTGAACAGGGGGTTTATGAACACTGAAGCTTTCTTT; cdr3_aa: CASSLNRGFMNTEAFF
j_call: TRBJ2-1; v_call: TRBV18; clone_size: .; d_call: TRBD1; cdr3_length: 15; cdr3_nt: TGTGCCAGCTCACTACTAGAGACAGGGGCCAATGAGCAGTTCTTC; cdr3_aa: CASSLLETGANEQFF
j_call: TRBJ2-7; v_call: TRBV6-1; clone_size: .; d_call: TRBD2; cdr3_length: 14; cdr3_nt: TGTGCCAGCAGCCGACTGACTAGCCCCTACGAGCAGTACTTC; cdr3_aa: CASSRLTSPYEQYF
j_call: TRBJ1-5; v_call: TRBV12-3/TRBV12-4; clone_size: many; d_call: .; cdr3_length: 13; cdr3_nt: TGTGCCAGCAGGCCGCAGGGGAATCAGCCCCAGCATTTT; cdr3_aa: CASRPQGNQPQHF
j_call: TRBJ1-1; v_call: TRBV11-2; clone_size: many; d_call: .; cdr3_length: 16; cdr3_nt: TGTGCCAGCCACTCCCGATATAGGCAGGGTGGGACTGAAGCTTTCTTT; cdr3_aa: CASHSRYRQGGTEAFF
j_call: TRBJ1-1; v_call: TRBV9; clone_size: few; d_call: .; cdr3_length: 15; cdr3_nt: TGTGCCAGCAGCGAAACAGGGCTCTCGAACACTGAAGCTTTCTTT; cdr3_aa: CASSETGLSNTEAFF
j_call: TRBJ2-5; v_call: TRBV15; clone_size: many; d_call: .; cdr3_length: 14; cdr3_nt: TGTGCCACCAGCAGCAGTCGCTTACAAGAGACCCAGTACTTC; cdr3_aa: CATSSSRLQETQYF
j_call: TRBJ2-2; v_call: TRBV11-2; clone_size: few; d_call: .; cdr3_length: 14; cdr3_nt: TGTGCCAGCAGCTTCAAACAGTACACCGGGGAGCTGTTTTTT; cdr3_aa: CASSFKQYTGELFF
j_call: TRBJ2-3; v_call: TRBV19; clone_size: few; d_call: .; cdr3_length: 13; cdr3_nt: TGTGCCAGTAGTATAGGACTGACAGATACGCAGTATTTT; cdr3_aa: CASSIGLTDTQYF
j_call: TRBJ2-7; v_call: TRBV4-3; clone_size: .; d_call: TRBD1; cdr3_length: 15; cdr3_nt: TGCGCCAGCAGCCATCGAGACAGGGGGGCCTACGAGCAGTACTTC; cdr3_aa: CASSHRDRGAYEQYF
j_call: TRBJ2-3; v_call: TRBV3-1; clone_size: .; d_call: TRBD2; cdr3_length: 18; cdr3_nt: TGTGCCAGCAGCCAGCTAAGTGGGGCAATAGCGGGGACAGATACGCAGTATTTT; cdr3_aa: CASSQLSGAIAGTDTQYF
j_call: TRBJ1-2; v_call: TRBV20-1; clone_size: .; d_call: .; cdr3_length: 12; cdr3_nt: TGCAGTGCTAGAGAGGACACCTATGGCTACACCTTC; cdr3_aa: CSAREDTYGYTF
j_call: TRBJ2-5; v_call: TRBV20-1; clone_size: few; d_call: .; cdr3_length: 12; cdr3_nt: TGCAGTGCTAGTAATAGCGGAGGGCTAGGGTACTTC; cdr3_aa: CSASNSGGLGYF
j_call: TRBJ1-2; v_call: TRBV5-6; clone_size: many; d_call: .; cdr3_length: 14; cdr3_nt: TGTGCCAGCAGCCAAACATGGGACAACTATGGCTACACCTTC; cdr3_aa: CASSQTWDNYGYTF
j_call: TRBJ2-7; v_call: TRBV20-1; clone_size: few; d_call: .; cdr3_length: 13; cdr3_nt: TGCAGTGCTAGAGGTAGGGTGGAGAACGAGCAGTACTTC; cdr3_aa: CSARGRVENEQYF
j_call: TRBJ1-2; v_call: TRBV5-6; clone_size: many; d_call: TRBD1; cdr3_length: 15; cdr3_nt: TGTGCCAGCAGCCCAGGGACAGGGAGACTCTATGGCTACACCTTC; cdr3_aa: CASSPGTGRLYGYTF
j_call: TRBJ1-6; v_call: TRBV6-1; clone_size: .; d_call: .; cdr3_length: 16; cdr3_nt: TGTGCCAGCAGGAGGACAGCCAGCTCCTATAATTCACCCCTCCACTTT; cdr3_aa: CASRRTASSYNSPLHF
j_call: TRBJ2-7; v_call: TRBV27; clone_size: few; d_call: .; cdr3_length: 14; cdr3_nt: TGTGCCAGCAGTTTGTTCGGCACAGTGCGCGAGCAGTACTTC; cdr3_aa: CASSLFGTVREQYF
j_call: TRBJ2-3; v_call: TRBV7-6; clone_size: .; d_call: TRBD2; cdr3_length: 15; cdr3_nt: TGTGCCAGCAGCTTAGGTAGCGGGTACACAGATACGCAGTATTTT; cdr3_aa: CASSLGSGYTDTQYF
j_call: TRBJ2-2; v_call: TRBV5-5; clone_size: few; d_call: TRBD2; cdr3_length: 15; cdr3_nt: TGTGCCAGCAGCTCGAAGACTAGCTTCACCGGGGAGCTGTTTTTT; cdr3_aa: CASSSKTSFTGELFF
j_call: TRBJ2-1; v_call: TRBV14; clone_size: many; d_call: TRBD2; cdr3_length: 17; cdr3_nt: TGTGCCAGCAGCCCCCTGAGCGCGGGAGCACCTTACAATGAGCAGTTCTTC; cdr3_aa: CASSPLSAGAPYNEQFF
j_call: TRBJ1-4; v_call: TRBV6-1; clone_size: .; d_call: .; cdr3_length: 15; cdr3_nt: TGTGCCAGCAGTCCTACAGGTGCAACTAATGAAAAACTGATTTTT; cdr3_aa: CASSPTGATNEKLIF
j_call: TRBJ1-2; v_call: TRBV3-1; clone_size: few; d_call: .; cdr3_length: 14; cdr3_nt: TGTGCCAGCAGCCCGCCACGTGGGGTTAGTGGCTACACCTTC; cdr3_aa: CASSPPRGVSGYTF
j_call: TRBJ2-1; v_call: TRBV12-3/TRBV12-4; clone_size: many; d_call: TRBD2; cdr3_length: 16; cdr3_nt: TGTGCCAGCACTTCCAGGCTAGCGGGAAGGGTGAATGAGCAGTTCTTC; cdr3_aa: CASTSRLAGRVNEQFF
j_call: TRBJ2-1; v_call: TRBV9; clone_size: .; d_call: .; cdr3_length: 14; cdr3_nt: TGTGCCAGCAGCGTAGGTCAGAATGGGAATGAGCAGTTCTTC; cdr3_aa: CASSVGQNGNEQFF
j_call: TRBJ1-2; v_call: TRBV4-1; clone_size: few; d_call: TRBD1; cdr3_length: 15; cdr3_nt: TGCGCCAGCAGCCAAGGCTACAGACAGGGACATGGCTACACCTTC; cdr3_aa: CASSQGYRQGHGYTF